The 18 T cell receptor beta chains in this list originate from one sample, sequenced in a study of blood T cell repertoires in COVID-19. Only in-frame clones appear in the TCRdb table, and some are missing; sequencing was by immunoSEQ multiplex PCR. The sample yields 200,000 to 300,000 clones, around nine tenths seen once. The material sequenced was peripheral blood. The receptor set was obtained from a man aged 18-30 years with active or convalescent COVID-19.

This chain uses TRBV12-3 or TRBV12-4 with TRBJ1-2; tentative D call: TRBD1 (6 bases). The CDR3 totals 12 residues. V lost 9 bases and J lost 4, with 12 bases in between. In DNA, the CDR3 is TGTGCCAGTACCACAGGGTCCTATGGCTACACCTTC. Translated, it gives CASTTGSYGYTF.

CDR3 bases: TGTGCCAGTAGTAGTCGAGGGGACAGGGGTTATGGCTACACCTTC. Translating it yields CASSSRGDRGYGYTF. The chain links TRBV19 to TRBJ1-2; TRBD1 matches 10 bases. CDR3 length equals 15 residues. The germline gives CDR1 LNHDA, CDR2 SQIVND (reference sequence). Trimming at V came to 4 bases and at J to 5 bases, leaving 7 bases not matched to a gene.

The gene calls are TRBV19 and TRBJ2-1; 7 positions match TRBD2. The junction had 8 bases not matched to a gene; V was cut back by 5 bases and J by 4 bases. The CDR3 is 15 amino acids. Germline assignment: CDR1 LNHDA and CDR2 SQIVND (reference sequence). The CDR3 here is CASSGLAENYNEQFF. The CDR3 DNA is TGTGCCAGTAGTGGGCTAGCGGAGAATTACAATGAGCAGTTCTTC. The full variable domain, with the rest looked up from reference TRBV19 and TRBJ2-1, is DGGITQSPKYLFRKEGQNVTLSCEQNLNHDAMYWYRQDPGQGLRLIYYSQIVNDFQKGDIAEGYSVSREKKESFPLTVTSAQKNPTAFYLCASSGLAENYNEQFFGPGTRLTVL.

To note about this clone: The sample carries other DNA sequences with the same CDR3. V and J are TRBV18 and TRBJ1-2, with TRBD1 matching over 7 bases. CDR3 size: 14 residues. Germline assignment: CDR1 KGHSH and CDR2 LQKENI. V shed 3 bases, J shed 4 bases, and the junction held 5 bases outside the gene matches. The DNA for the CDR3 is TGTGCCAGCTCACCGGAAGACAGGGCCTATGGCTACACCTTC. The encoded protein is CASSPEDRAYGYTF.

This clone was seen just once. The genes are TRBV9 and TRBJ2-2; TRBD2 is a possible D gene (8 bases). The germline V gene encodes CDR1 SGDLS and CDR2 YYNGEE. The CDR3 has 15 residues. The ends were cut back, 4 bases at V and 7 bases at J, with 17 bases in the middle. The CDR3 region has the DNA TGTGCCAGCAGCTACGGGACTAGGGGGCGCGGGGAGCTGTTTTTT. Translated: CASSYGTRGRGELFF.

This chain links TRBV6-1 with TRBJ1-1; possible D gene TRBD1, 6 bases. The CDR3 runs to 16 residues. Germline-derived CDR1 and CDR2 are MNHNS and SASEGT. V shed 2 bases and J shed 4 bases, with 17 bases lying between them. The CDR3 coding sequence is TGTGCCAGCAGTGAAAGACCCGGGGGGCTGGGCACTGAAGCTTTCTTT. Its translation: CASSERPGGLGTEAFF.

In DNA form, the CDR3 reads TGTGCCAGCAACCCGGGACAGGGTATAGGCGGCGAGCAGTACTTC. This translates into CASNPGQGIGGEQYF. The rearrangement links TRBV5-4 to TRBJ2-7; 9 bases are shared with TRBD1. J was trimmed by 6 bases and V by 6 bases; bases with no gene match: 13. This CDR3 comprises 15 residues. CDR1 and CDR2 from the germline V gene are SGHNT and YYREEE (reference sequence).

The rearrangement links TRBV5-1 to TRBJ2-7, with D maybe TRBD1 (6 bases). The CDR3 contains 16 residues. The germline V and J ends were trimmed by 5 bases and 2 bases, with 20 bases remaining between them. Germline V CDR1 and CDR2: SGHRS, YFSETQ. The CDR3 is CASRMDGGAATYEQYF. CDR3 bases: TGCGCCAGCAGAATGGATGGGGGCGCCGCGACCTACGAGCAGTACTTC.

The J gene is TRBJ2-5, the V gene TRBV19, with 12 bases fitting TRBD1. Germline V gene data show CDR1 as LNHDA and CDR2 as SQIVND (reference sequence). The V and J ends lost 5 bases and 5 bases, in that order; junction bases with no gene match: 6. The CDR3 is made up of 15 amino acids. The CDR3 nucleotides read TGTGCCAGTAGTGCCCGGGACAGGGGGCACGAGACCCAGTACTTC. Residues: CASSARDRGHETQYF.

CDR3 sequence (DNA): TGTGCCAGTACCCCGGGACAGAGGTATCAGCCCCAGCATTTT. Residues: CASTPGQRYQPQHF. The chain carries TRBV19 and TRBJ1-5; 7 bases are a match to TRBD1. Per germline, CDR1 LNHDA and CDR2 SQIVND (reference sequence). CDR3 length: 14 residues. J lost 5 bases, V lost 7 bases, and 8 bases had no gene match.

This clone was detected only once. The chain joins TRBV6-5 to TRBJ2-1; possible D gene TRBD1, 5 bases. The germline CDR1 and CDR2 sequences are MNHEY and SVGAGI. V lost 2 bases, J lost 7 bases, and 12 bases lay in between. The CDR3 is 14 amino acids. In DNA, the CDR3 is TGTGCCAGCAGTTACAGCAGGGTGGGGAATGAGCAGTTCTTC. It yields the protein CASSYSRVGNEQFF.

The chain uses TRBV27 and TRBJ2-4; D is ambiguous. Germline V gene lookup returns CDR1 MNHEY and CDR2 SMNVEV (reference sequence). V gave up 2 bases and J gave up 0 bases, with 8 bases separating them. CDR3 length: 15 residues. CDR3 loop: CASSLAGVAKNIQYF. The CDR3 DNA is TGTGCCAGCAGTTTAGCAGGTGTAGCCAAAAACATTCAGTACTTC.

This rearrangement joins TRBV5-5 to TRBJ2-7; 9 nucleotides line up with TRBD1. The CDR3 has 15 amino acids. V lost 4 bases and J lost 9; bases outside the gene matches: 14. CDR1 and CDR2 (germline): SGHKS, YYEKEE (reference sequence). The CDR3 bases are TGTGCCAGCAGCCAGACAATACCGGGACAGGGAATGCAGTACTTC. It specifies CASSQTIPGQGMQYF.

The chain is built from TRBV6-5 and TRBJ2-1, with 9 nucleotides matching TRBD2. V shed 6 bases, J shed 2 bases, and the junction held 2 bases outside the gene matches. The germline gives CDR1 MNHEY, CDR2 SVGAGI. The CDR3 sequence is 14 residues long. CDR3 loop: CASSSGGTYNEQFF. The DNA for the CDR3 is TGTGCCAGCAGCAGCGGGGGGACCTACAATGAGCAGTTCTTC.

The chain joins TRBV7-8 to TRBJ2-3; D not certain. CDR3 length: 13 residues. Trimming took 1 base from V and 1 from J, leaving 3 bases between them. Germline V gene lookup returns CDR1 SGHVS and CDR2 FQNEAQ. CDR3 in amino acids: CASSLGGTDTQYF. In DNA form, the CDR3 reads TGTGCCAGCAGCTTAGGAGGCACAGATACGCAGTATTTT.

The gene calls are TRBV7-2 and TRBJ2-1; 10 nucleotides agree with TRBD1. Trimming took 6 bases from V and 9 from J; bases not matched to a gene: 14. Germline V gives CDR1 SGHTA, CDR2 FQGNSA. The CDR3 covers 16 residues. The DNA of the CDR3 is TGTGCCAGCAGTTCACCGGGACAGGGGATGTTTGGTGAGCAGTTCTTC. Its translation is CASSSPGQGMFGEQFF.

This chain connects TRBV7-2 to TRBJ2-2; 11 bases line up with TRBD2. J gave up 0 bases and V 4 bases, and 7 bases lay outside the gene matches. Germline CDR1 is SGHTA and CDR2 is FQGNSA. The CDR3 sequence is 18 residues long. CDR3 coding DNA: TGTGCCAGCAGCTCGACCCTAGCGGGGGGAACGAACACCGGGGAGCTGTTTTTT. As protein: CASSSTLAGGTNTGELFF.

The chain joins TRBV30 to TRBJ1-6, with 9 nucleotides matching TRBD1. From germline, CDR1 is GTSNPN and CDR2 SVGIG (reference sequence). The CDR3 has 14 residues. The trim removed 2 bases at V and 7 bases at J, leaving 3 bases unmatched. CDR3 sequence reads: CAWSSGQGNSPLHF. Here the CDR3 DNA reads TGTGCCTGGAGTTCCGGACAGGGGAATTCACCCCTCCACTTT.